This passage covers 28 T cell receptor beta chains from one sample sequenced in a study of molecular identifiers for immune sequencing clone quantification. TCRdb itself ran the PCR reads through MiXCR, one entry per CDR3 protein. The top ten clones hold approximately 0.84% of a sample with approximately 550,000 distinct CDR3 sequences, about a fifth of them seen once. Material: naive CD8+ T cells from blood, with Jurkat cell RNA spiked in. Subset noted: FACS-sorted CD8+CD4-CCR7+CD45RA+ naive T cells. The receptors shown here come from a human donor in good health. Some libraries in this study had Jurkat cell RNA spiked in.

This clonotype came up many times. The CDR3 bases are TGTGCCAGCAGCGTCGACTATAACTATGGCTACACCTTC. Protein sequence: CASSVDYNYGYTF. The V and J genes are TRBV13 and TRBJ1-2; no clear D. CDR3 length equals 13 residues. Germline values: CDR1 PRHDT, CDR2 FYEKMQ (reference sequence). With 5 bases removed from V and 1 base from J, the gap between germline ends came to 8 bases.

This clonotype was counted at least ten times. J is TRBJ1-6 and V is TRBV28; 10 nucleotides align to TRBD1. The V segment lost 3 bases and the J segment 9 bases; nucleotides outside the gene matches: 11. The CDR3 is 17 residues long. Germline V gene data show CDR1 as MDHEN and CDR2 as SYDVKM. In DNA form, the CDR3 reads TGTGCCAGCAGTTTCCGAGGAGGACAGGGGGTTTTTTCACCCCTCCACTTT. Amino acids: CASSFRGGQGVFSPLHF. The full variable domain, rest sourced from reference TRBV28 and TRBJ1-6, is DVKVTQSSRYLVKRTGEKVFLECVQDMDHENMFWYRQDPGLGLRLIYFSYDVKMKEKGDIPEGYSVSREKKERFSLILESASTNQTSMYLCASSFRGGQGVFSPLHFGNGTRLTVT.

This clonotype was seen a handful of times. The CDR3 loop is CASTSPGQESEQYF. DNA for the CDR3: TGTGCCAGCACCTCACCGGGCCAAGAAAGTGAGCAGTACTTC. The rearrangement uses TRBV6-2 or TRBV6-3 and TRBJ2-7; D is unclear. Germline-derived CDR1 and CDR2 are MNHEY and SVGEGT. This CDR3 has 14 amino acids. The V and J ends lost 7 bases and 7 bases respectively, with 20 bases between them.

The rearrangement links TRBV4-1 to TRBJ2-2, with D possibly being TRBD2 (6 bases). V was trimmed by 4 bases and J by 2 bases, leaving 26 bases between them. CDR1 is MGHRA, CDR2 YSYEKL, per germline. CDR3 size: 20 residues. Here the CDR3 DNA reads TGCGCCAGCAGCCTTAATACGCCTAGGGCGGGCGGGATTAACACCGGGGAGCTGTTTTTT. Protein sequence: CASSLNTPRAGGINTGELFF.

The V gene is TRBV27, the J gene TRBJ2-7; 11 nucleotides align to TRBD1. This CDR3 has 14 residues. With 5 bases clipped from V and 7 bases from J, the junction kept 7 bases outside the gene matches. CDR1 MNHEY and CDR2 SMNVEV come from the germline V gene (reference sequence). The CDR3, as DNA: TGTGCCAGCAGTCCCCGGGACAGGGGGATTGAGCAGTACTTC. Translating gives CASSPRDRGIEQYF.

Comment on this clonotype: Just one base apart from a much larger clone, this may be a read error. Likely a read error: the CDR3 ends without its conserved phenylalanine or tryptophan. This chain joins TRBV19 and TRBJ1-5; maybe TRBD1 (6 bases). Germline V gene lookup returns CDR1 LNHDA and CDR2 SQIVND (reference sequence). Between the trimmed V and J ends, which lost 3 bases and 7 bases, there was a span of 10 bases. The CDR3 spans 13 residues. CDR3 bases: TGTGCCAGTAGTATTGGGGGCGGCCAGCCCCAGCATTCT. This gives the protein CASSIGGGQPQHS.

This clonotype was seen at least ten times. This chain uses TRBV7-9 with TRBJ1-3; D unclear. Per the germline V gene, CDR1 is SEHNR and CDR2 is FQNEAQ (reference sequence). The CDR3 has 16 amino acids. Trimming took 5 bases from V and 0 from J, leaving 14 bases between them. The CDR3: CASSTTGGPSGNTIYF. CDR3 DNA: TGTGCCAGCAGCACCACTGGCGGACCCTCTGGAAACACCATATATTTT.

The V call is TRBV9, the J call TRBJ1-6, with D unresolved. The germline CDR1 and CDR2 sequences are SGDLS and YYNGEE. Trimming stripped 0 bases from V and 5 bases from J, with 6 bases between. CDR3 length: 14 residues. CDR3 in amino acids: CASSVVQDNSPLHF. The CDR3 DNA is TGTGCCAGCAGCGTAGTTCAGGATAATTCACCCCTCCACTTT. The full variable domain, its missing parts supplied by reference TRBV9 and TRBJ1-6, is DSGVTQTPKHLITATGQRVTLRCSPRSGDLSVYWYQQSLDQGLQFLIQYYNGEERAKGNILERFSAQQFPDLHSELNLSSLELGDSALYFCASSVVQDNSPLHFGNGTRLTVT.

This clonotype was seen at least ten times. This chain links TRBV11-2 with TRBJ2-7; TRBD1 might be the D (5 bases). Trimming took 5 bases from V and 2 from J, leaving 10 bases between them. This CDR3 spans 13 amino acids. The germline gives CDR1 SGHAT, CDR2 FQNNGV. CDR3 DNA sequence: TGTGCCAGCAGCCCGGACACAACCTACGAGCAGTACTTC. It is translated as CASSPDTTYEQYF.

The rearrangement uses TRBV6-6 and TRBJ1-1; TRBD1 matches at 7 bases. Germline CDR1 reads MNHNY; CDR2 reads SVGAGI (reference sequence). V shed 2 bases and J 5 bases; nucleotides not matched to a gene: 5. The CDR3 contains 14 residues. The CDR3 region has the DNA TGTGCCAGCAGTTACCAGGGGGTAAGGACTGAAGCTTTCTTT. This gives the protein CASSYQGVRTEAFF.

The CDR3 is CASSQEDRVRDTQYF. In DNA, the CDR3 is TGCGCCAGCAGCCAAGAGGACAGGGTTCGAGATACGCAGTATTTT. The rearrangement joins TRBV4-3 to TRBJ2-3; 8 bases map to TRBD1. CDR3 length: 15 residues. Losses at the gene ends were 0 bases for V and 5 bases for J; bases not matched to a gene: 4. Germline CDR1 LGHNA, CDR2 YSLEER.

The chain couples TRBV5-4 to TRBJ2-7; 7 nucleotides match TRBD2. In germline, CDR1 is SGHNT, CDR2 YYREEE (reference sequence). V was clipped by 0 bases and J by 5 bases; unmatched bases: 5. This CDR3 has 14 amino acids. Here the CDR3 DNA reads TGTGCCAGCAGCTTGGGGCAGGGAGGGAACGAGCAGTACTTC. Amino acid sequence: CASSLGQGGNEQYF.

Only a few counts were recorded for this clonotype. The chain has TRBV4-3 and TRBJ2-3; either TRBD1 or TRBD2 may fit D (5 bases each). Trimming pared 0 bases from V and 6 bases from J, leaving 16 bases between. The germline V gene has CDR1 LGHNA and CDR2 YSLEER. The CDR3 extends over 16 amino acids. The CDR3 reads CASSQDRGPTEDTQYF. The CDR3 DNA reads TGCGCCAGCAGCCAAGATAGGGGACCAACGGAGGATACGCAGTATTTT.

The table lists this clonotype with a few counts. The chain uses TRBV28 and TRBJ2-1; 8 positions agree with TRBD1. Per germline, CDR1 MDHEN and CDR2 SYDVKM. Germline trimming cut 6 bases from V and 6 bases from J; bases unmatched to any gene: 4. The CDR3 is made up of 13 amino acids. This CDR3 is CASSLTGGNEQFF. DNA of the CDR3: TGTGCCAGCAGCTTAACAGGGGGCAATGAGCAGTTCTTC.

This sequence joins TRBV5-4 and TRBJ2-7; 9 bases map to TRBD1. This CDR3 comprises 16 residues. The germline V gene encodes CDR1 SGHNT and CDR2 YYREEE (reference sequence). V was clipped by 4 bases and J by 0 bases; unmatched bases: 8. The CDR3 loop reads CASSAGQGSTSYEQYF. Written as DNA, the CDR3 is TGTGCCAGCAGCGCCGGACAGGGGTCGACCTCCTACGAGCAGTACTTC.

This sequence joins TRBV12-3 or TRBV12-4 and TRBJ2-7; tentatively, D is TRBD1 or TRBD2 (6 bases each). This CDR3 is built from 14 residues. V was cut by 10 bases and J by 5 bases, with 21 bases left in between. The CDR3 DNA reads TGTGCCATCACGCGGGACACCGCGCCCCACGAGCAGTACTTC. Translating it yields CAITRDTAPHEQYF.

J is TRBJ2-7 and V is TRBV15; 8 bases fit TRBD2. Germline loops: CDR1 LNHNV, CDR2 YYDKDF (reference sequence). Losses at the gene ends were 0 bases for V and 2 bases for J; bases not matched to a gene: 6. The CDR3 length is 16 residues. The CDR3 spells CATSRDLGAGAYEQYF. DNA of the CDR3: TGTGCCACCAGCAGAGATCTCGGAGCGGGAGCCTACGAGCAGTACTTC.

The chain carries TRBV6-2 or TRBV6-3 and TRBJ1-6, with D maybe TRBD1 (6 bases). Germline V gene lookup returns CDR1 MNHEY and CDR2 SVGEGT. The CDR3 has 15 residues. V was shortened by 7 bases and J by 6 bases, with 16 bases between the two germline ends. The CDR3 DNA follows: TGTGCCAGCACCGCCTGGGACACTTCTAATTCACCCCTCCACTTT. Its protein product is CASTAWDTSNSPLHF.

Many counts were recorded for this clonotype. CDR3 DNA sequence: TGTGCCAGCAGGGGGACAGAACAAGAGACCCAGTACTTC. This gives the protein CASRGTEQETQYF. The chain links TRBV12-3 or TRBV12-4 to TRBJ2-5; TRBD1 aligns across 7 bases. CDR3 size: 13 residues. J gave up 2 bases and V 6 bases, and 3 bases lay outside the gene matches.

As concerns this clonotype: A read error may be the cause here, since a much bigger clone is one base away. The gene calls are TRBV5-5 and TRBJ1-1; 7 nucleotides agree with TRBD1. This CDR3 comprises 15 residues. J gave up 3 bases and V 4 bases, and 9 bases lay outside the gene matches. CDR1 is SGHKS and CDR2 is YYEKEE in the germline V gene (reference sequence). The CDR3 loop is CASSPRDRPYTEAFF. The CDR3 nucleotides read TGTGCCAGCAGCCCTAGGGACAGACCATACACTGAAGCTTTCTTT. The whole variable domain, filled in from reference TRBV5-5 and TRBJ1-1, reads DAGVTQSPTHLIKTRGQQVTLRCSPISGHKSVSWYQQVLGQGPQFIFQYYEKEERGRGNFPDRFSARQFPNYSSELNVNALLLGDSALYLCASSPRDRPYTEAFFGQGTRLTVV.

The J gene is TRBJ2-3, the V gene TRBV27; perhaps TRBD1 as D (5 bases). The CDR3 length is 14 residues. Between the trimmed V and J ends, which lost 7 bases and 0 bases, there was a span of 11 bases. CDR1 MNHEY and CDR2 SMNVEV come from the germline V gene (reference sequence). CDR3 nucleotide sequence: TGTGCCAGCAAACTAAGGGGCAGCACAGATACGCAGTATTTT. Encoded protein: CASKLRGSTDTQYF.

The J gene is TRBJ2-2, the V gene TRBV14; D is unclear. There are 14 residues in the CDR3. Germline V lookup: CDR1 SGHDN, CDR2 FVKESK. Trimming cost V 3 bases and J 4 bases, with 9 bases left between them. The CDR3 DNA sequence: TGTGCCAGCAGCCAGGACCCATTCACCGGGGAGCTGTTTTTT. The encoded protein is CASSQDPFTGELFF.

V and J are TRBV3-1 and TRBJ2-1; 10 bases fit TRBD1. The germline V gene has CDR1 LGHDT and CDR2 YNNKEL (reference sequence). V lost 6 bases to trimming and J lost 5 bases; unmatched junction nucleotides: 4. The CDR3 extends over 14 amino acids. The CDR3 nucleotides read TGTGCCAGCAGATCGACAGGGGGCAACAATGAGCAGTTCTTC. Translated, it gives CASRSTGGNNEQFF.

This chain joins TRBV27 and TRBJ1-6, with a possible D match to TRBD1 (5 bases). Germline CDR1 reads MNHEY; CDR2 reads SMNVEV (reference sequence). This CDR3 spans 16 amino acids. V lost 0 bases and J 3 bases, leaving 9 bases between the germline ends. Here the CDR3 reads CASSLSAGSYNSPLHF. CDR3 DNA: TGTGCCAGCAGTTTATCGGCAGGGAGCTATAATTCACCCCTCCACTTT.

The rearrangement uses TRBV19 and TRBJ1-5, with 7 bases matching TRBD1. Germline V lookup: CDR1 LNHDA, CDR2 SQIVND (reference sequence). After removal of 5 bases from V and 0 bases from J, the junction contained 7 bases not matched to a gene. The CDR3 has 16 residues. This chain's CDR3 is CASSLTGHYSNQPQHF. CDR3 DNA: TGTGCCAGTAGTTTGACAGGGCACTATAGCAATCAGCCCCAGCATTTT.

The V and J genes are TRBV12-3 or TRBV12-4 and TRBJ1-2, with D tentatively TRBD1 (5 bases). The CDR3 has 13 amino acids. Between the trimmed V and J ends, which lost 3 bases and 5 bases, there was a span of 10 bases. The CDR3 loop is CASSFSRGYGYTF. For the CDR3, the DNA is TGTGCCAGCAGTTTTTCCCGGGGGTATGGCTACACCTTC.

The chain has TRBV28 and TRBJ1-1; D call uncertain. V lost 4 bases, J lost 1 base, and 16 bases lay in between. This CDR3 is 16 amino acids long. Per germline, CDR1 MDHEN and CDR2 SYDVKM. CDR3 sequence: CASSSHPQGRNTEAFF. CDR3 nucleotide sequence: TGTGCCAGCAGTTCACACCCACAAGGACGGAACACTGAAGCTTTCTTT.

This clonotype has a handful of counts. V is TRBV6-2 or TRBV6-3 and J is TRBJ2-3; TRBD2 aligns across 7 bases. Unmatched junction bases numbered 6, after V lost 2 bases and J lost 1 base. This CDR3 has 16 residues. CDR1 MNHEY and CDR2 SVGEGT come from the germline V gene. CDR3 in amino acids: CASSYGEGPRTDTQYF. The CDR3 DNA is TGTGCCAGCAGTTACGGGGAGGGGCCACGCACAGATACGCAGTATTTT.